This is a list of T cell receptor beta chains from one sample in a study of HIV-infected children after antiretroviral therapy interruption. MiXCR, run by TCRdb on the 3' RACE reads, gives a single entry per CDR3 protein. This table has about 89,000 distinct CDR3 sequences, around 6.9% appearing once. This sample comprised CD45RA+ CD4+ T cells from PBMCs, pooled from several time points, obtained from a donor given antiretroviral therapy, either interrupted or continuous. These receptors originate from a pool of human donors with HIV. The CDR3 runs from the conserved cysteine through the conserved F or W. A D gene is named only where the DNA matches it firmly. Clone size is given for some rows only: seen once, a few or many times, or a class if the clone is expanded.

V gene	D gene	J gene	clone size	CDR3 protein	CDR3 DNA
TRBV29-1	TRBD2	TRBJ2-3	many	CSAGGGAGTDTQYF	TGCAGCGCCGGGGGGGGGGCGGGGACAGATACGCAGTATTTT
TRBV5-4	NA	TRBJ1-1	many	CASSSGRRNTEAFF	TGTGCCAGCAGCTCAGGACGGCGGAACACTGAAGCTTTCTTT
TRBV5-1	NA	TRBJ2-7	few	CASSRHPDRRTYEQYF	TGCGCCAGCAGCCGCCACCCGGATCGTAGGACCTACGAGCAGTACTTC
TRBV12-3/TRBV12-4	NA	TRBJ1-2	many	CASSLAELYGYTF	TGTGCCAGCAGTTTGGCAGAACTCTATGGCTACACCTTC
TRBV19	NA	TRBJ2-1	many	CASSTGGGSSYNEQFF	TGTGCCAGTAGTACGGGTGGAGGGTCCTCCTACAATGAGCAGTTCTTC
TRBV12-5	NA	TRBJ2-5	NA	CASGLVFDLGSKTQYF	TGTGCTAGTGGTTTGGTCTTCGACCTAGGGAGCAAGACCCAGTACTTC
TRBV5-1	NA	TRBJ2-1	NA	CASSSLKGPSYNEQFF	TGCGCCAGCAGCTCCCTGAAGGGCCCCTCCTACAATGAGCAGTTCTTC
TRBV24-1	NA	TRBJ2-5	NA	CATSDSTGNQETQYF	TGTGCCACCAGTGATTCTACGGGGAACCAAGAGACCCAGTACTTC
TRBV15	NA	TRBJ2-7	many	CATSAPRKSSYEQYF	TGTGCCACCAGCGCTCCCAGGAAAAGCTCCTACGAGCAGTACTTC
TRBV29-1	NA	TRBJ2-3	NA	CSSSPGPTDTQYF	TGCAGCTCAAGTCCGGGGCCCACAGATACGCAGTATTTT
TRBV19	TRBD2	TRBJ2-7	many	CASSGIAGQPYEQYF	TGTGCCAGTAGTGGGATAGCGGGACAACCCTACGAGCAGTACTTC
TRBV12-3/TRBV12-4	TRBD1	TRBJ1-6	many	CASSSVGQGDSPLHF	TGTGCCAGCAGTTCCGTAGGACAGGGGGACTCACCCCTCCACTTT
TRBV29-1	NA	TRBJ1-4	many	CSAWAVNEKLFF	TGCAGCGCGTGGGCCGTTAATGAAAAACTGTTTTTT
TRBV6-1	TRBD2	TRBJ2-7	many	CASSYGANGGSSYEQYF	TGTGCCAGCAGTTACGGAGCCAACGGGGGGAGCTCCTACGAGCAGTACTTC
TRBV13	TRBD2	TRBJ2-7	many	CASKTPGLADYEQYF	TGTGCCAGCAAAACCCCGGGACTAGCGGATTACGAGCAGTACTTC
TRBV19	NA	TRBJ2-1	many	CASSIALPGEQFF	TGTGCCAGTAGTATAGCATTGCCGGGTGAGCAGTTCTTC
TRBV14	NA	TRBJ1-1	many	CASSPKGGTEAFF	TGTGCCAGCAGCCCAAAAGGGGGGACTGAAGCTTTCTTT
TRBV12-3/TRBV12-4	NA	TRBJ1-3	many	CASSFGEDSGNTIYF	TGTGCCAGCAGTTTCGGGGAAGACTCTGGAAACACCATATATTTT
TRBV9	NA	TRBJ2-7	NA	CASSASRFPYYEQYF	TGTGCCAGCAGCGCCTCTCGGTTCCCGTACTACGAGCAGTACTTC
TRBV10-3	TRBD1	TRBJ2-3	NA	CAITGQPNTDTQYF	TGTGCCATCACGGGACAGCCGAACACAGATACGCAGTATTTT
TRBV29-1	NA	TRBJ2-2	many	CSVGGTNTGELFF	TGCAGCGTTGGCGGGACAAACACCGGGGAGCTGTTTTTT
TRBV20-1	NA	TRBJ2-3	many	CSAHLRGPDTQYF	TGCAGTGCCCACTTGAGGGGTCCAGATACGCAGTATTTT
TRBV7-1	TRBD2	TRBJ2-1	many	CASSSGTSGNNEQFF	TGTGCCAGCAGTTCCGGGACTAGCGGTAACAATGAGCAGTTCTTC
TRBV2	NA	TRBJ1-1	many	CASSAFGLTGNTEAFF	TGTGCCAGCAGTGCCTTCGGACTGACGGGGAACACTGAAGCTTTCTTT
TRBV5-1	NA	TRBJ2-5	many	CASSLVTGKETQYF	TGCGCCAGCAGCTTGGTGACTGGAAAAGAGACCCAGTACTTC
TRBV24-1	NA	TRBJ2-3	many	CATSDFRHPTDTQYF	TGTGCCACCAGTGATTTTCGGCATCCCACAGATACGCAGTATTTT
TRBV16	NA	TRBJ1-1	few	CASSPRLNTEAFF	TGTGCCAGCAGCCCACGGTTGAACACTGAAGCTTTCTTT